This T cell receptor (beta chain) was recorded in a study of T cell repertoires in cytomegalovirus infection. Study overall: Based on public TCR beta signatures, there were indications of CMV infection and of a matching HLA type. Study-level findings and limits: The cumulative frequency of public TCR beta families distinguished individuals who carried CMV together with the relevant HLA. Clonotypes of TCR beta that were HLA-C-restricted and CMV-specific dominated the ex vivo response.

Germline V gene sequence: CDR1 GTSNPN, CDR2 SVGIG (reference sequence). The CDR3 has 13 residues. Trimming pared 3 bases from V and 7 bases from J, leaving 13 bases between. TCRdb re-called the reads through MiXCR, storing one row per CDR3 protein. The sample has roughly 300,000 distinct CDR3 sequences, about 25% seen once. In this sample, this clonotype turned up a few times. The target antigen is unknown. The receptor's source is a human donor in good health (CMV status not recorded). Some clones in this sample may be carry-over from other donors' samples. Material for sequencing was PBMCs. The chain recombines TRBV30 with TRBJ1-5; D ambiguous. In DNA form, the CDR3 reads TGTGCCTGGAGCCCGGGAGGAGACCAGCCCCAGCATTTT. Amino acids: CAWSPGGDQPQHF.